These 16 T cell receptor beta chains were all obtained from the same sample, sequenced in a study of T cell changes during pregnancy in multiple sclerosis. The data were produced by immunoSEQ multiplex PCR, yet TCRdb's version contains in-frame clones alone and is incomplete. The sample has approximately 100,000 clones; approximately 93% are singletons. Material: peripheral blood, obtained after pregnancy. The receptors derive from a female donor with multiple sclerosis, enrolled in a pregnancy study.

The gene calls are TRBV9 and TRBJ2-7, with D possibly matching TRBD2 (5 bases). V gave up 4 bases and J gave up 1 base, with 12 bases separating them. Germline lookup yields CDR1 SGDLS and CDR2 YYNGEE. The CDR3 is 14 amino acids. In nucleotides, the CDR3 is TGTGCCAGCAGCTTGGGAGCGGAGTCCTACGAGCAGTACTTC. It codes for CASSLGAESYEQYF.

The sample holds one count of this clone. The V call is TRBV5-1, the J call TRBJ2-3, with 9 bases fitting TRBD2. The CDR3 covers 15 residues. J was trimmed by 2 bases and V by 0 bases; bases with no gene match: 1. Germline values: CDR1 SGHRS, CDR2 YFSETQ. The CDR3 reads CASSLGGGATDTQYF. The DNA of the CDR3 is TGCGCCAGCAGCTTGGGCGGGGGGGCCACAGATACGCAGTATTTT.

This clone occurred once. V is TRBV5-1 and J is TRBJ2-7, with TRBD2 matching 8 bases. Unmatched junction bases numbered 4, after V lost 0 bases and J lost 5 bases. CDR3 length: 14 residues. Looked up from germline, CDR1 is SGHRS and CDR2 is YFSETQ. Here the CDR3 reads CASSLAGGSHEQYF. CDR3 in DNA: TGCGCCAGCAGCTTGGCGGGGGGGAGCCACGAGCAGTACTTC.

The V call is TRBV18, the J call TRBJ2-1; the match to TRBD1 covers 7 bases. Per germline, CDR1 KGHSH and CDR2 LQKENI. The ends lost 3 bases at V and 6 bases at J; junction bases unmatched: 2. The CDR3 is 13 amino acids. This chain's CDR3 is CASSPRQGNEQFF. DNA of the CDR3: TGTGCCAGCTCACCGAGACAGGGCAATGAGCAGTTCTTC.

The V gene is TRBV15, the J gene TRBJ2-1, with D perhaps matching TRBD2 (5 bases). V shed 7 bases and J shed 3 bases, with 13 bases lying between them. CDR1 and CDR2 from the germline V gene are LNHNV and YYDKDF (reference sequence). CDR3 length: 14 residues. CDR3 in DNA: TGTGCCACCACCCGCGCGGGCAGCTACAATGAGCAGTTCTTC. Protein sequence: CATTRAGSYNEQFF.

The rearrangement links TRBV7-9 to TRBJ2-7; tentatively, D is TRBD2 (6 bases). The CDR3 has 15 amino acids. V was cut by 5 bases and J by 1 base, with 15 bases left in between. Per germline, CDR1 SEHNR and CDR2 FQNEAQ (reference sequence). This chain's CDR3 is CASSNAGTGSYEQYF. The CDR3 DNA sequence: TGTGCCAGCAGCAACGCCGGGACTGGTTCCTACGAGCAGTACTTC.

This sequence joins TRBV14 and TRBJ1-6; weak D call: TRBD1 (5 bases). The CDR3 consists of 14 residues. Trimming took off 5 bases at V and 7 bases at J, with 12 bases between the two ends. Germline CDR1 is SGHDN and CDR2 is FVKESK. The chain's CDR3 is CASSSGGRNSPLHF. DNA for the CDR3: TGTGCCAGCAGCTCCGGGGGACGCAATTCACCCCTCCACTTT.

The gene calls are TRBV30 and TRBJ1-5; tentatively, D is TRBD1 (5 bases). V was clipped by 3 bases and J by 2 bases, with 11 bases between them. CDR3 length: 14 residues. Germline-derived CDR1 and CDR2 are GTSNPN and SVGIG (reference sequence). CDR3 DNA: TGTGCCTGGAGCTCGCGGGGGGGCAATCAGCCCCAGCATTTT. It translates to CAWSSRGGNQPQHF.

This rearrangement joins TRBV2 to TRBJ2-7, with D perhaps matching TRBD2 (5 bases). This CDR3 contains 16 residues. The germline V gene encodes CDR1 SNHLY and CDR2 FYNNEI. The V gene lost 0 bases and the J gene lost 0 bases, with 12 bases spanning the gap. The CDR3 spells CASSEAGIRDSYEQYF. CDR3 coding DNA: TGTGCCAGCAGTGAAGCGGGAATCCGGGACTCCTACGAGCAGTACTTC. The whole variable domain, remainder taken from reference TRBV2 and TRBJ2-7, is EPEVTQTPSHQVTQMGQEVILRCVPISNHLYFYWYRQILGQKVEFLVSFYNNEISEKSEIFDDQFSVERPDGSNFTLKIRSTKLEDSAMYFCASSEAGIRDSYEQYFGPGTRLTVT.

The rearrangement links TRBV7-3 to TRBJ2-3; 7 positions agree with TRBD1. Per the germline V gene, CDR1 is SGHTA and CDR2 is FQGTGA. The CDR3 has 15 amino acids. V shed 0 bases and J 4 bases; nucleotides not matched to a gene: 4. This CDR3 reads CASSLTGQPPDTQYF. The CDR3 DNA follows: TGTGCCAGCAGCTTAACGGGACAGCCCCCAGATACGCAGTATTTT.

In this sample, this clone turned up once. The rearrangement joins TRBV9 to TRBJ2-3, with 15 bases aligning to TRBD2. This CDR3 has 18 residues. Germline CDR1 and CDR2: SGDLS and YYNGEE. The J segment lost 5 bases and the V segment lost 0 bases, leaving 7 bases of the junction unmatched. CDR3 sequence (DNA): TGTGCCAGCAGCGTAGGGACTAGCGGGGGGGCCATAGAAGATACGCAGTATTTT. This sequence encodes CASSVGTSGGAIEDTQYF.

V usage is TRBV25-1 and J usage is TRBJ1-3, with 9 bases fitting TRBD1. This CDR3 contains 16 residues. The germline gives CDR1 MGHDK, CDR2 SYGVNS. V dropped 4 bases and J dropped 2; count of bases not matched to a gene: 6. The CDR3 loop is CASSVTGGVTGNTIYF. The DNA of the CDR3 is TGTGCCAGCAGTGTTACAGGGGGCGTCACTGGAAACACCATATATTTT. The full variable domain, with the rest looked up from reference TRBV25-1 and TRBJ1-3, is EADIYQTPRYLVIGTGKKITLECSQTMGHDKMYWYQQDPGMELHLIHYSYGVNSTEKGDLSSESTVSRIRTEHFPLTLESARPSHTSQYLCASSVTGGVTGNTIYFGEGSWLTVV.

The rearrangement joins TRBV20-1 to TRBJ1-2; D uncertain. The V end lost 1 base, the J end lost 8 bases, and 8 bases lay between the germline ends. Germline values: CDR1 DFQATT, CDR2 SNEGSKA (reference sequence). CDR3 length: 11 amino acids. The CDR3 reads CSARGGHGYTF. The CDR3 nucleotides are TGCAGTGCTAGAGGAGGTCACGGCTACACCTTC.

The chain uses TRBV19 and TRBJ2-2; D remains ambiguous. CDR3 length equals 12 residues. CDR1 LNHDA and CDR2 SQIVND come from the germline V gene (reference sequence). V was shortened by 7 bases and J by 3 bases, with 6 bases between the two germline ends. CDR3 loop: CASIQYTGELFF. The CDR3 DNA follows: TGTGCCAGTATTCAGTACACCGGGGAGCTGTTTTTT. The variable domain in full, with the rest retrieved from reference TRBV19 and TRBJ2-2, is DGGITQSPKYLFRKEGQNVTLSCEQNLNHDAMYWYRQDPGQGLRLIYYSQIVNDFQKGDIAEGYSVSREKKESFPLTVTSAQKNPTAFYLCASIQYTGELFFGEGSRLTVL.

The chain uses TRBV7-9 and TRBJ2-5; tentatively, D is TRBD1 (5 bases). Trimming removed 7 bases from V and 5 bases from J, with 17 bases in between. The CDR3 has 14 residues. CDR1 and CDR2 (germline): SEHNR, FQNEAQ (reference sequence). CDR3 bases: TGTGCCAGCACCTCGACAGTCTATTACGAGACCCAGTACTTC. Protein: CASTSTVYYETQYF. The complete variable domain, with remaining parts taken from reference TRBV7-9 and TRBJ2-5, reads DTGVSQNPRHKITKRGQNVTFRCDPISEHNRLYWYRQTLGQGPEFLTYFQNEAQLEKSRLLSDRFSAERPKGSFSTLEIQRTEQGDSAMYLCASTSTVYYETQYFGPGTRLLVL.

This rearrangement joins TRBV30 to TRBJ1-2; 12 bases agree with TRBD1. CDR1 and CDR2 (germline): GTSNPN, SVGIG (reference sequence). The junction had 7 bases not matched to a gene; V was cut back by 0 bases and J by 8 bases. This CDR3 is 15 amino acids long. DNA for the CDR3: TGTGCCTGGAGTGTGGTCGGGGACAGGGGGCTAGGCTACACCTTC. Translation: CAWSVVGDRGLGYTF.